This T cell receptor (beta chain) originates from a study of blood T cell repertoires in COVID-19. This clone was seen once. Germline CDR1 and CDR2: MNHNS and SASEGT. Trimming at V came to 2 bases and at J to 2 bases, leaving 6 bases not matched to a gene. CDR3 size: 16 residues. As handled by the study authors: Nucleated cell number was recorded as an estimate derived from reference gene primer amplification. Method: immunoSEQ multiplex PCR; TCRdb's copy keeps in-frame clones and lacks some. V, J and clone size reflect that table, while D and trimming were determined from the DNA. The sample has around 250,000 clones; around 83% are singletons.

The J gene is TRBJ1-1, the V gene TRBV6-1; 9 bases fit TRBD1. Input material: peripheral blood. This clonotype was obtained from an elderly man with acute or convalescent COVID-19. The CDR3 protein is CASSEWPGQGNTEAFF. The CDR3 DNA reads TGTGCCAGCAGTGAATGGCCGGGACAGGGAAACACTGAAGCTTTCTTT.